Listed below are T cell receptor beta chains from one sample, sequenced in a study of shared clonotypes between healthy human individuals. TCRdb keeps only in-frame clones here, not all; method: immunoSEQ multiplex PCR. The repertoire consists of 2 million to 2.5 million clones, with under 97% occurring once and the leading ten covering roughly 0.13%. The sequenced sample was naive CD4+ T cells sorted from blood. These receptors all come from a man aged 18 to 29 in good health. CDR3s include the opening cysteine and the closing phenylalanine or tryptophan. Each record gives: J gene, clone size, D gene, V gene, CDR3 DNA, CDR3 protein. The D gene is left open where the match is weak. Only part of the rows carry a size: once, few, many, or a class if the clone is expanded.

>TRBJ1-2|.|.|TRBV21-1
TGTGCCAGCAGCAAAGCCGGGGACAGGGTCGTGTTCTATGGCTACACCTTC
CASSKAGDRVVFYGYTF
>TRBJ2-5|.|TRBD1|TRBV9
TGTGCCAGCAGCGTTGGACAGGGACAAGAGACCCAGTACTTC
CASSVGQGQETQYF
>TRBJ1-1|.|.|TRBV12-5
TGTGCTAGTGGTTTGACCACTGAAGCTTTCTTT
CASGLTTEAFF
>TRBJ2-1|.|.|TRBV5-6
TGTGCCAGCAGCTTCCGAGTTACACAGAGCTCCTACAATGAGCAGTTCTTC
CASSFRVTQSSYNEQFF
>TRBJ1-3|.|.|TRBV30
TGTGCCTGGAGTGTACGGGGTCCTTCTGGAAACACCATATATTTT
CAWSVRGPSGNTIYF
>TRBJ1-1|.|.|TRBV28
TGTGCCAGCAGTACCGGGGCGAACACTGAAGCTTTCTTT
CASSTGANTEAFF
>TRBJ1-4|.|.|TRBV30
TGTGCCTGGAGTCGGCAGGGAAGTGAAAAACTGTTTTTT
CAWSRQGSEKLFF
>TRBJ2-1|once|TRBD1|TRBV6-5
TGTGCCAGCAGGACAGGGGGCAGTGAGCAGTTCTTC
CASRTGGSEQFF
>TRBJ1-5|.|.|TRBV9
TGTGCCAGCAGCGTAGGAGGGGATAGCAATCAGCCCCAGCATTTT
CASSVGGDSNQPQHF
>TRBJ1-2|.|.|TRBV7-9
TGTGCCAGCAGCTTAGCCGCAGCGAACTATGGCTACACCTTC
CASSLAAANYGYTF
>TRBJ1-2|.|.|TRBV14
TGTGCCAGCAGCCAGGGGTTGGGCTATGGCTACACCTTC
CASSQGLGYGYTF
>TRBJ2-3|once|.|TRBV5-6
TGTGCCAGCAGGATGGGCCGGCCCTCGAGCTCAGATACGCAGTATTTT
CASRMGRPSSSDTQYF
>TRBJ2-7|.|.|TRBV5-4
TGTGCCAGCAGCTCCTCCGGGGTCGAGCAGTACTTC
CASSSSGVEQYF
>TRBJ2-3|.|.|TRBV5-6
TGTGCCAGCAGCTTGGCGGGAGTGGCAGATACGCAGTATTTT
CASSLAGVADTQYF
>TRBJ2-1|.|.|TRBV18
TGTGCCAGCTCACCACCGGGACTCAGCTACAATGAGCAGTTCTTC
CASSPPGLSYNEQFF
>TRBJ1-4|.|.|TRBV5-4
TGTGCCAGCAGCTTCCAGGGCCCCAATGAAAAACTGTTTTTT
CASSFQGPNEKLFF
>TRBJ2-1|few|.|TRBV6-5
TGTGCCAGCAGAGTTAGAGACAATGAGCAGTTCTTC
CASRVRDNEQFF
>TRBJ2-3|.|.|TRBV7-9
TGTGCCAGCAGGAAGGAGGGAGGAACAGATACGCAGTATTTT
CASRKEGGTDTQYF
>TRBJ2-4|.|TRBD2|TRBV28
TGTGCCAGCAGTTTGGCTAGCGGGGGGGAAAACATTCAGTACTTC
CASSLASGGENIQYF
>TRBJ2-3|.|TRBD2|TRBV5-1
TGCGCCAGCAGAGGGGGAGCTAGCGGGGTAACAGATACGCAGTATTTT
CASRGGASGVTDTQYF
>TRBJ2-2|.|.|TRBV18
TGTGCCAGCTCACGGATTAGCGGGAACACCGGGGAGCTGTTTTTT
CASSRISGNTGELFF
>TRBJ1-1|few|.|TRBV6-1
TGTGCCAGCGGCTACCGGAACACTGAAGCTTTCTTT
CASGYRNTEAFF
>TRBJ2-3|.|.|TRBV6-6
TGTGCCAGCAACGGCCAAGTCACAGATACGCAGTATTTT
CASNGQVTDTQYF
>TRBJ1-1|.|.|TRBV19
TGTGCCAGTAGTATACTAGGGTCTGAAGCTTTCTTT
CASSILGSEAFF
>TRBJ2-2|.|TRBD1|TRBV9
TGTGCCAGCAGCGGAAGAGGGGGCGACCCCGGGGAGCTGTTTTTT
CASSGRGGDPGELFF
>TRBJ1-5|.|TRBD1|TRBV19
TGTGCCAGTAGTATAGATCAGGGGGTACAGCCCCAGCATTTT
CASSIDQGVQPQHF
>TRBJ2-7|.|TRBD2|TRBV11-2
TGTGCCAGCAGCACCACGGACAGCGGGAGGGAGCAGTACTTC
CASSTTDSGREQYF
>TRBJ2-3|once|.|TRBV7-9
TGTGCCAGCAGCTTAGCTCTAACCCAGCCGGATACGCAGTATTTT
CASSLALTQPDTQYF
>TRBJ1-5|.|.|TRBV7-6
TGTGCCAGCAGCTTAGGAGGGGGAGGTCAGCCCCAGCATTTT
CASSLGGGGQPQHF
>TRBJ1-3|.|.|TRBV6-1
TGTGCCAGCAGTGCCGGGGGACTTGGAAACACCATATATTTT
CASSAGGLGNTIYF
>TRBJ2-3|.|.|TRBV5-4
TGTGCCAGCAGCTTGAGGGCTAGCGTGGCAGATACGCAGTATTTT
CASSLRASVADTQYF
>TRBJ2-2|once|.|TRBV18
TGTGCCAGCTCACCCCGGGACGGAACACCCGGGGAGCTGTTTTTT
CASSPRDGTPGELFF
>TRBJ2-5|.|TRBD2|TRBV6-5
TGTGCCAGCAGCCGATCTGGACTAGCCGGCGAGACCCAGTACTTC
CASSRSGLAGETQYF
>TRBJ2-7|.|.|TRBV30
TGTGCCTGGAGTGTACGACGAACAACCTACGAGCAGTACTTC
CAWSVRRTTYEQYF
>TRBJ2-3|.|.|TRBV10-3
TGTGCCATCAGTGAGTGGCGGGGTCCTAGCACAGATACGCAGTATTTT
CAISEWRGPSTDTQYF
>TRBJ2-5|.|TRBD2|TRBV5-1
TGCGCCAGCAGCTTGGAGGTAGCGGGGGCCTCGGAGACCCAGTACTTC
CASSLEVAGASETQYF
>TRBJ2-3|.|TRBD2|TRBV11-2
TGTGCCAGCAGCCGGCGGGGGTCGCGGGGGGCTAGCACAGATACGCAGTATTTT
CASSRRGSRGASTDTQYF
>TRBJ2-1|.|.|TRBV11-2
TGTGCCAGCAGCTTACGGTTTAGGGGTGAGCACAATGAGCAGTTCTTC
CASSLRFRGEHNEQFF
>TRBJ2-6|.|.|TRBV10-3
TGTGCCATCAGTGAGTCCAGGGTCAACGTCCTGACTTTC
CAISESRVNVLTF
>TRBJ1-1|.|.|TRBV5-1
TGCGCCAGCAGCTTGGACGGAATCAACACTGAAGCTTTCTTT
CASSLDGINTEAFF
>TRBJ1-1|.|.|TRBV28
TGTGCCAGCAGTTCCACCCAGACAGCCGGCACTGAAGCTTTCTTT
CASSSTQTAGTEAFF
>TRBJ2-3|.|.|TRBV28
TGTGCCAGCAGTTCCCGCGGGTGGGGCGGTTCAACGCAGTATTTT
CASSSRGWGGSTQYF
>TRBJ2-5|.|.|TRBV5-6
TGTGCCAGCAGCCCCCCAGGGCGACAAGAGACCCAGTACTTC
CASSPPGRQETQYF
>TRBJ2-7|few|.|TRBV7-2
TGTGCCAGCAGCTTTTCCTCCTACGAGCAGTACTTC
CASSFSSYEQYF
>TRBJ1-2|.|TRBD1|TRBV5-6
TGTGCCAGCAGCTCCCCGGGACAGAACTATGGCTACACCTTC
CASSSPGQNYGYTF
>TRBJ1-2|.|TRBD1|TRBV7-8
TGTGCCAGCAGCTTTCGAGGACAGGGGGACTATGGCTACACCTTC
CASSFRGQGDYGYTF
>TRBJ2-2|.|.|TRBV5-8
TGTGCCAGCAGCTTGTACAGACTGCCTGGGGAGCTGTTTTTT
CASSLYRLPGELFF
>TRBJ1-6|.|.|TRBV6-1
TGTGCCAGCAGTGAAATACGTAATTCACCCCTCCACTTT
CASSEIRNSPLHF
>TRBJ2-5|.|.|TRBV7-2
TGTGCCAGCAGCTTAAGCAGGGGCCGGGAGACCCAGTACTTC
CASSLSRGRETQYF